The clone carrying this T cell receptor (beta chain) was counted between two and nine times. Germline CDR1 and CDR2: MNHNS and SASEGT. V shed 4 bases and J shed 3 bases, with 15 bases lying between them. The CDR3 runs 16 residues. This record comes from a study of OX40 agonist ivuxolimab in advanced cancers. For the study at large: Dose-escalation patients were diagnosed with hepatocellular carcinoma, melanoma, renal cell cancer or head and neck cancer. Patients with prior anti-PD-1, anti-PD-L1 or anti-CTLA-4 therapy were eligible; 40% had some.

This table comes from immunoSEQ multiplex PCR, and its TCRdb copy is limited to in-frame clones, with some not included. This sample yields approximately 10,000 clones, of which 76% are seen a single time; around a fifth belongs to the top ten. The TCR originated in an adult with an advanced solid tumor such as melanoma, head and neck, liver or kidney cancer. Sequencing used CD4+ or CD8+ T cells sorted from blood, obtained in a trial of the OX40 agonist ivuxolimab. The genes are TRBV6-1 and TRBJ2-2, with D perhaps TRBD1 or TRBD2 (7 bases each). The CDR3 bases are TGTGCCAGCAGTGCTCGACAGGGAGGGTACACCGGGGAGCTGTTTTTT. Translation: CASSARQGGYTGELFF.